This T cell receptor beta chain was documented in a study of T cell clones after liver transplantation. Study information: Post-transplant blood was tracked for graft-donor-reactive T cell clones identified in a pre-transplant mixed lymphocyte reaction. Timepoints were pre-transplant, pre-withdrawal, and after withdrawal was completed or failed. Notes on the study in general: Graft donor-reactive T cells may have migrated into the graft rather than being deleted. Low donor cell numbers restricted donor-reactive repertoire measurement in a couple of subjects.

Libraries were prepared by immunoSEQ multiplex PCR; TCRdb keeps only in-frame clonotypes and omits some of them. The sample has some 9,200 clones, over 55% seen once. Of note for this clone: The antigen is not known.

The germline CDR1 and CDR2 sequences are WSHSY and SAAADI. The CDR3 consists of 13 residues. The V gene lost 6 bases and the J gene lost 2 bases, with 11 bases spanning the gap. The chain employs TRBV10-2 and TRBJ2-7, with D possibly being TRBD2 (6 bases). Sequenced here: CD8+ T cells from blood, sampled at the 15-month timepoint. The sequence derives from a human patient who received a liver transplant. Some T cells could come from the graft donor. For the CDR3, the DNA is TGCGCCAGCAGCAACGGGGGTACCTACGAGCAGTACTTC. It encodes CASSNGGTYEQYF.